This is a list of T cell receptor beta chains from one sample in a study of blood T cells in healthy people across ages. TCRdb fed the 5' RACE reads into MiXCR, producing one record per CDR3 protein. This table holds about 1 million distinct CDR3 sequences, around 27% found once. These data are also associated with another study on T cells of mothers and their children.

Sequenced input: blood. Receptors originate from a girl aged 2-10 years in good health. Both conserved end residues are part of each CDR3. The order of the fields is D gene, clone size, V gene, J gene, CDR3 protein, CDR3 DNA. A D gene is named only where the DNA matches it firmly. Part of the rows lack a size; the others show once, few, many or a class for expanded clones.

TRBD2	few	TRBV4-1	TRBJ2-4	CASSPPGGRLAKNIQYF	TGCGCCAGCAGCCCCCCGGGAGGGCGACTAGCCAAAAACATTCAGTACTTC
.	.	TRBV29-1	TRBJ1-1	CSVVGTADEAFF	TGCAGCGTTGTGGGGACGGCGGATGAAGCTTTCTTT
.	.	TRBV21-1	TRBJ2-7	CASSKVREFPHEQYF	TGTGCCAGCAGCAAAGTGCGGGAGTTCCCCCACGAGCAGTACTTC
.	few	TRBV6-5	TRBJ1-6	CASSGKYNSPLHF	TGTGCCAGCAGTGGGAAATATAATTCACCCCTCCACTTT
.	.	TRBV4-3	TRBJ2-1	CASSQDAATYNEQFF	TGCGCCAGCAGCCAAGATGCAGCTACCTACAATGAGCAGTTCTTC
.	.	TRBV10-3	TRBJ2-7	CAISNPPSEVAYEQYF	TGTGCCATCAGTAACCCCCCATCGGAGGTCGCCTACGAGCAGTACTTC
.	few	TRBV2	TRBJ2-1	CASRRQFSSYNEQFF	TGTGCCAGCAGGCGACAGTTTAGCTCCTACAATGAGCAGTTCTTC
.	.	TRBV12-3/TRBV12-4	TRBJ1-6	CASSFGTGLDSPLHF	TGTGCCAGCAGTTTTGGGACGGGACTTGATTCACCCCTCCACTTT
.	few	TRBV7-9	TRBJ1-2	CASSPDDGYTF	TGTGCCAGCAGCCCGGATGATGGCTACACCTTC
.	many	TRBV12-3/TRBV12-4	TRBJ2-7	CASSFYDREKYF	TGTGCCAGCAGTTTCTATGACCGAGAGAAGTACTTC
.	.	TRBV5-1	TRBJ2-4	CASSLGGEAKNIQYF	TGCGCCAGCAGCTTGGGGGGGGAGGCCAAAAACATTCAGTACTTC
.	.	TRBV12-3/TRBV12-4	TRBJ2-5	CASSFGLRGFF	TGTGCCAGCAGTTTTGGGCTAAGGGGGTTCTTC
TRBD1	few	TRBV13	TRBJ1-2	CASRGTADIEGYGYTF	TGTGCCAGCAGAGGGACAGCGGATATCGAGGGCTATGGCTACACCTTC
TRBD1	.	TRBV7-8	TRBJ2-3	CASSSRGRLTDTQYF	TGTGCCAGCAGCTCCAGGGGGCGCCTCACAGATACGCAGTATTTT
TRBD1	.	TRBV12-3/TRBV12-4	TRBJ2-1	CASSRDSREQFF	TGTGCCAGCAGTAGGGACAGCAGGGAGCAGTTCTTC
.	.	TRBV13	TRBJ1-2	CASTIEGNYGYTF	TGTGCCAGCACGATAGAGGGGAACTATGGCTACACCTTC
.	.	TRBV12-3/TRBV12-4	TRBJ2-5	CASNPYGEQETQYF	TGTGCCAGCAACCCCTACGGCGAGCAAGAGACCCAGTACTTC
.	.	TRBV4-1	TRBJ1-1	CASSQDRRTSIEAFF	TGCGCCAGCAGCCAAGATCGTAGGACAAGTATTGAAGCTTTCTTT
TRBD1	few	TRBV28	TRBJ1-1	CASRLAQGWNTEAFF	TGTGCCAGCAGATTAGCACAGGGGTGGAACACTGAAGCTTTCTTT
.	.	TRBV12-3/TRBV12-4	TRBJ1-3	CASSVTGVGNTIYF	TGTGCCAGCAGTGTCACAGGAGTCGGAAACACCATATATTTT
TRBD1	.	TRBV9	TRBJ1-3	CASSVATGDGNTIYF	TGTGCCAGCAGCGTAGCGACAGGGGATGGAAACACCATATATTTT
TRBD1	many	TRBV24-1	TRBJ1-4	CATSSGTGSEKLFF	TGTGCCACGAGTTCTGGGACAGGGTCTGAAAAACTGTTTTTT
TRBD1	few	TRBV28	TRBJ2-7	CASSGLTGAVGGYEQYF	TGTGCCAGCAGTGGATTGACAGGGGCCGTAGGAGGCTACGAGCAGTACTTC
.	once	TRBV24-1	TRBJ2-1	CATSDLLKQDEQFF	TGTGCCACCAGTGATTTACTGAAGCAAGATGAGCAGTTCTTC
.	.	TRBV5-1	TRBJ2-5	CASSLTSYQETKYF	TGCGCCAGCAGCTTAACTTCGTACCAAGAGACCAAGTACTTC
TRBD2	.	TRBV5-1	TRBJ2-4	CASRRGLALAKNIQYF	TGCGCCAGCAGAAGGGGACTAGCTCTAGCCAAAAACATTCAGTACTTC
TRBD2	once	TRBV4-3	TRBJ2-1	CASSQAGGLLDEQFF	TGCGCCAGCAGCCAAGCGGGGGGGCTTTTGGATGAGCAGTTCTTC
.	few	TRBV28	TRBJ2-7	CASSLTPRVGAYEQYF	TGTGCCAGCAGTCTGACCCCTAGGGTAGGGGCCTACGAGCAGTACTTC
.	.	TRBV4-1	TRBJ2-3	CASSQGRQARRTDTQYF	TGCGCCAGCAGCCAAGGTCGACAGGCCCGCCGGACAGATACGCAGTATTTT
TRBD2	.	TRBV6-5	TRBJ2-7	CASSPEAGWAYEQYF	TGTGCCAGCAGTCCCGAAGCGGGGTGGGCCTACGAGCAGTACTTC
.	.	TRBV6-1	TRBJ2-7	CASSEVGSFYEQYF	TGTGCCAGCAGTGAAGTCGGCTCCTTTTACGAGCAGTACTTC
.	few	TRBV12-3/TRBV12-4	TRBJ2-2	CASRGPTGELFF	TGTGCCAGCAGGGGCCCCACCGGGGAGCTGTTTTTT
.	.	TRBV6-5	TRBJ2-7	CASSYGAYESSYEQYF	TGTGCCAGCAGTTACGGGGCCTACGAGAGCTCCTACGAGCAGTACTTC
.	few	TRBV29-1	TRBJ1-2	CSVAQILANYGYTF	TGCAGCGTGGCTCAAATTCTAGCTAACTATGGCTACACCTTC
.	once	TRBV2	TRBJ2-7	CASSPKTGTPSYEQYF	TGTGCCAGCAGTCCTAAGACAGGGACTCCCTCCTACGAGCAGTACTTC
TRBD1	.	TRBV7-2	TRBJ2-4	CASSSQGQGQNIQYF	TGTGCCAGCAGCTCCCAGGGACAGGGACAAAACATTCAGTACTTC
TRBD1	.	TRBV4-3	TRBJ1-5	CASSQDLTGYEQPQHF	TGCGCCAGCAGCCAAGATTTGACAGGGTATGAGCAGCCCCAGCATTTT
TRBD2	few	TRBV4-1	TRBJ2-5	CASSGTSGRETQYF	TGCGCCAGTTCCGGGACTAGCGGAAGAGAGACCCAGTACTTC
.	.	TRBV27	TRBJ1-2	CASSPPGFYGYTF	TGTGCCAGCAGTCCGCCCGGCTTCTATGGCTACACCTTC
TRBD1	few	TRBV5-1	TRBJ2-5	CASSLKTGGQETQYF	TGCGCCAGCAGCTTGAAAACAGGGGGCCAAGAGACCCAGTACTTC